One TCR beta chain is described in this entry. The donors were in the approximately 110-subject validation cohort; that cohort was separate from the approximately 670-subject first cohort. Only in-frame clones appear in the TCRdb table, and some are missing; sequencing was by immunoSEQ multiplex PCR. The sample yields some 140,000 clones, 89% seen once. This sample was included in a study of cytomegalovirus exposure and HLA in healthy donors. The CDR3 consists of 14 residues. Per the germline V gene, CDR1 is MDHEN and CDR2 is SYDVKM. J lost 2 bases, V lost 5 bases, and 6 bases had no gene match. Input material: PBMCs. J is TRBJ2-7 and V is TRBV28; 7 bases map to TRBD1. The source of this sequence is a young woman in good health and CMV-seropositive. Written as DNA, the CDR3 is TGTGCCAGCAGTCCCCGACAGGGACCCTACGAGCAGTACTTC. Amino acid sequence: CASSPRQGPYEQYF.